A selection of T cell receptor beta chains follows, all from one sample in a study of shared clonotypes between healthy human individuals. Clones were read by immunoSEQ multiplex PCR, and TCRdb kept only the in-frame ones, dropping some. The table records over 2 million clones, about 95% of them present only once. Source material: naive CD8+ T cells sorted from blood. The receptor source for this set is a man between 18 and 29 years old in good health. The CDR3 runs from the conserved cysteine through the conserved F or W. D genes are given only for firm matches. The size of a clone is reported for some rows only, either as once, few or many, or as a class for expanded clones.

V gene: TRBV4-1; D gene: .; J gene: TRBJ2-7; clone size: .; CDR3 DNA: TGCGCCAGCAGCCAAGGGGAGTTCGACTACGAGCAGTACTTC; CDR3 protein: CASSQGEFDYEQYF
V gene: TRBV9; D gene: .; J gene: TRBJ2-5; clone size: .; CDR3 DNA: TGTGCCAGCAGCGTAGAAGGTTACGGGGAGACCCAGTACTTC; CDR3 protein: CASSVEGYGETQYF
V gene: TRBV7-9; D gene: TRBD2; J gene: TRBJ2-1; clone size: .; CDR3 DNA: TGTGCCAGCAGCTCAGACCTTAGCGGGAGGCCCGACAATGAGCAGTTCTTC; CDR3 protein: CASSSDLSGRPDNEQFF
V gene: TRBV6-5; D gene: TRBD1; J gene: TRBJ2-1; clone size: .; CDR3 DNA: TGTGCCAGCAGCCAGGGGCAGGGGGATGAGCAGTTCTTC; CDR3 protein: CASSQGQGDEQFF
V gene: TRBV4-2; D gene: .; J gene: TRBJ1-4; clone size: .; CDR3 DNA: TGTGCCAGCAGCCAAGGGGGCGGGGTTTACGATGAAAAACTGTTTTTT; CDR3 protein: CASSQGGGVYDEKLFF
V gene: TRBV7-2; D gene: TRBD2; J gene: TRBJ2-7; clone size: .; CDR3 DNA: TGTGCCAGCAGCTTAGCCCCGACTAGCGGGAGGGCCTCCTACGAGCAGTACTTC; CDR3 protein: CASSLAPTSGRASYEQYF
V gene: TRBV7-6; D gene: .; J gene: TRBJ2-3; clone size: .; CDR3 DNA: TGTGCCAGCAGCTTGAGGGGCGGGGAGGCGCAGTATTTT; CDR3 protein: CASSLRGGEAQYF
V gene: TRBV6-5; D gene: TRBD1; J gene: TRBJ2-7; clone size: .; CDR3 DNA: TGTGCCAGCAGTTACTCCGACAGGGCTTCTCCCTACGAGCAGTACTTC; CDR3 protein: CASSYSDRASPYEQYF
V gene: TRBV10-3; D gene: .; J gene: TRBJ2-7; clone size: .; CDR3 DNA: TGTGCCATCAGTGAGTGGGGGCAGGTGATCTACGAGCAGTACTTC; CDR3 protein: CAISEWGQVIYEQYF
V gene: TRBV7-9; D gene: .; J gene: TRBJ1-3; clone size: .; CDR3 DNA: TGTGCCAGCAGCCCGGCATTCCCCCAGGCTGGAAACACCATATATTTT; CDR3 protein: CASSPAFPQAGNTIYF
V gene: TRBV7-9; D gene: .; J gene: TRBJ2-1; clone size: .; CDR3 DNA: TGTGCCAGCAGTTCAGGGTCCTACAATGAGCAGTTCTTC; CDR3 protein: CASSSGSYNEQFF
V gene: TRBV6-1; D gene: .; J gene: TRBJ2-4; clone size: .; CDR3 DNA: TGTGCCAGCAGTGACGGGATGCTAGCCAAAAACATTCAGTACTTC; CDR3 protein: CASSDGMLAKNIQYF
V gene: TRBV19; D gene: .; J gene: TRBJ2-1; clone size: .; CDR3 DNA: TGTGCCAGTAGTATAGGTCGGGGGTACAATGAGCAGTTCTTC; CDR3 protein: CASSIGRGYNEQFF
V gene: TRBV4-1; D gene: .; J gene: TRBJ1-2; clone size: .; CDR3 DNA: TGCGCCAGCAGCCAAAAGAGGCGGGAACGGGATGGCTACACCTTC; CDR3 protein: CASSQKRRERDGYTF
V gene: TRBV5-1; D gene: .; J gene: TRBJ2-7; clone size: .; CDR3 DNA: TGCGCCAGCAGCTTGGGTATTGCGGGCCCTAAAGACGAGCAGTACTTC; CDR3 protein: CASSLGIAGPKDEQYF
V gene: TRBV11-2; D gene: .; J gene: TRBJ1-4; clone size: .; CDR3 DNA: TGTGCCAGCAGCTCTACTGGGCAGAGTAATGAAAAACTGTTTTTT; CDR3 protein: CASSSTGQSNEKLFF
V gene: TRBV27; D gene: .; J gene: TRBJ1-2; clone size: .; CDR3 DNA: TGTGCCAGCAGCCCCGGGGGCTCCTATGGCTACACCTTC; CDR3 protein: CASSPGGSYGYTF
V gene: TRBV11-2; D gene: .; J gene: TRBJ2-7; clone size: .; CDR3 DNA: TGTGCCAGCAGCCCAGGGAGCCCCGAGCAGTACTTC; CDR3 protein: CASSPGSPEQYF
V gene: TRBV27; D gene: .; J gene: TRBJ2-4; clone size: once; CDR3 DNA: TGTGCCAGCAGTTTAGATAGGGCCCAAAACATTCAGTACTTC; CDR3 protein: CASSLDRAQNIQYF
V gene: TRBV11-2; D gene: .; J gene: TRBJ1-2; clone size: .; CDR3 DNA: TGTGCCAGCAGCTTAGAGCAGGGAAACTATGGCTACACCTTC; CDR3 protein: CASSLEQGNYGYTF
V gene: TRBV5-1; D gene: TRBD1; J gene: TRBJ1-1; clone size: .; CDR3 DNA: TGCGCCAGCAGCCCGGGACAGGGGGCTAGGGACACTGAAGCTTTCTTT; CDR3 protein: CASSPGQGARDTEAFF
V gene: TRBV5-6; D gene: TRBD1; J gene: TRBJ2-7; clone size: .; CDR3 DNA: TGTGCCAGCAGGGCCTGGGACAGTACCTACGAGCAGTACTTC; CDR3 protein: CASRAWDSTYEQYF
V gene: TRBV7-6; D gene: .; J gene: TRBJ1-2; clone size: once; CDR3 DNA: TGTGCCAGCAGCTTATCTCGGGCGGACTATGGCTACACCTTC; CDR3 protein: CASSLSRADYGYTF
V gene: TRBV19; D gene: TRBD1; J gene: TRBJ2-1; clone size: .; CDR3 DNA: TGTGCCAGTATGGGGACAGGGGTATGGAATGAGCAGTTCTTC; CDR3 protein: CASMGTGVWNEQFF
V gene: TRBV10-1; D gene: .; J gene: TRBJ1-5; clone size: few; CDR3 DNA: TGCGCCAGCAGTGAGTCGGGGGGCGCGGGCAATCAGCCCCAGCATTTT; CDR3 protein: CASSESGGAGNQPQHF
V gene: TRBV13; D gene: .; J gene: TRBJ1-5; clone size: .; CDR3 DNA: TGTGCCAGCAGCTTAGGACTAACTCAGCCCCAGCATTTT; CDR3 protein: CASSLGLTQPQHF
V gene: TRBV18; D gene: TRBD1; J gene: TRBJ1-1; clone size: .; CDR3 DNA: TGTGCCAGCTCACTGCCAACAGGGGACGGGAACACTGAAGCTTTCTTT; CDR3 protein: CASSLPTGDGNTEAFF
V gene: TRBV4-2; D gene: .; J gene: TRBJ2-3; clone size: once; CDR3 DNA: TGTGCCAGCAGCCAAGGGTCGAGGGGGGCCACAGATACGCAGTATTTT; CDR3 protein: CASSQGSRGATDTQYF
V gene: TRBV4-1; D gene: .; J gene: TRBJ2-5; clone size: .; CDR3 DNA: TGCGCCAGCAGCCAAGCTAAGGGGGAAGAGACCCAGTACTTC; CDR3 protein: CASSQAKGEETQYF
V gene: TRBV28; D gene: .; J gene: TRBJ1-5; clone size: .; CDR3 DNA: TGTGCCAGCAGTCGCGACGGATATAGCAATCAGCCCCAGCATTTT; CDR3 protein: CASSRDGYSNQPQHF
V gene: TRBV4-3; D gene: .; J gene: TRBJ2-3; clone size: .; CDR3 DNA: TGCGCCAGCAGTTCTTTCTACACAGATACGCAGTATTTT; CDR3 protein: CASSSFYTDTQYF
V gene: TRBV2; D gene: .; J gene: TRBJ2-7; clone size: .; CDR3 DNA: TGTGCCAGCAATTCGGAGCGGTCCGCCTACGAGCAGTACTTC; CDR3 protein: CASNSERSAYEQYF